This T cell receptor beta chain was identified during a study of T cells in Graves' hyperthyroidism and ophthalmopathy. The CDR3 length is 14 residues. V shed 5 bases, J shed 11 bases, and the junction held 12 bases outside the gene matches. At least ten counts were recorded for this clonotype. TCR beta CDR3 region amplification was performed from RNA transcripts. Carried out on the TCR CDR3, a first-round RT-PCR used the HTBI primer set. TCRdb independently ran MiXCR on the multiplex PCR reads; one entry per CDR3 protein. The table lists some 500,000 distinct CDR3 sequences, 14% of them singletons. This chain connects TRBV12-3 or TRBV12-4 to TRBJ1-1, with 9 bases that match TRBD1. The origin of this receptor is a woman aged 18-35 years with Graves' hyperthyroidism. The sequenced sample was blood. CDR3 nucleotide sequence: TGTGCCAGCAGTGATGAACAGGGGGCAGGTTTGGCTTTCTTT. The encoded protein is CASSDEQGAGLAFF.